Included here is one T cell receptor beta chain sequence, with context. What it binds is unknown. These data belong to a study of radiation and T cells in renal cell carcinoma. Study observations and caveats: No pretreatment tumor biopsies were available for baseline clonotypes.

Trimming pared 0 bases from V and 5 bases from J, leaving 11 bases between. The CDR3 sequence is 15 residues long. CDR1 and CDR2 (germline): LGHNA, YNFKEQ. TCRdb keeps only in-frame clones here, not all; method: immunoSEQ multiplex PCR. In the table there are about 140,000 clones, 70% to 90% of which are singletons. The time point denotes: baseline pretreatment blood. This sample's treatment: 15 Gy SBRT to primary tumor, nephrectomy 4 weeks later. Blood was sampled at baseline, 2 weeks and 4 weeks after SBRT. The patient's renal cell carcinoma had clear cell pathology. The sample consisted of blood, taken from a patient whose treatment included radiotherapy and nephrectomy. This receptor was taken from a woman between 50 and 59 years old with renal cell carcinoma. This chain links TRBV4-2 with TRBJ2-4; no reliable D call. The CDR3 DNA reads TGTGCCAGCAGCCAAGACGACGGGTTTGAAAACATTCAGTACTTC. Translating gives CASSQDDGFENIQYF.